Presented here are 18 T cell receptor beta chains from one specimen sequenced in a study of blood T cell repertoires in COVID-19. Profiled with immunoSEQ multiplex PCR; TCRdb holds only in-frame clones, not every one. The table records roughly 23,000 clones, 94% of them present only once. The sequenced sample consisted of peripheral blood. These receptors all come from a woman between 45 and 60 years old with active COVID-19.

The CDR3 DNA follows: TGTGCCAGCAGCTTGGTTAGCGGGGCCCCCACAGATACGCAGTATTTT. Residues: CASSLVSGAPTDTQYF. The chain combines TRBV5-6 with TRBJ2-3, with 8 bases lining up with TRBD2. Germline V gives CDR1 SGHDT, CDR2 YYEEEE. This CDR3 spans 16 amino acids. Trimming cost V 0 bases and J 2 bases; bases outside gene matches: 5.

The chain recombines TRBV6-4 with TRBJ2-2, with D possibly being TRBD1 (6 bases). The length of the CDR3 is 13 residues. V lost 8 bases to trimming and J lost 4 bases, with 11 bases between them. Germline V gene sequence: CDR1 MRHNA, CDR2 SNTAGT. The CDR3 protein is CASAQQGTGELFF. Here the CDR3 DNA reads TGTGCCAGCGCCCAACAGGGCACCGGGGAGCTGTTTTTT.

The rearrangement uses TRBV27 and TRBJ2-7; 9 bases match TRBD1. The CDR3 has 14 residues. Trimming at V came to 6 bases and at J to 7 bases, leaving 10 bases not matched to a gene. Per germline, CDR1 MNHEY and CDR2 SMNVEV (reference sequence). CDR3 region: CASSTGQGLREQYF. For the CDR3, the DNA is TGTGCCAGCAGCACGGGACAGGGACTGAGGGAGCAGTACTTC.

The chain employs TRBV7-9 and TRBJ2-7, with 9 bases fitting TRBD1. The CDR3 is 16 residues long. Germline loops: CDR1 SEHNR, CDR2 FQNEAQ (reference sequence). V gave up 3 bases and J gave up 5 bases; unmatched junction bases: 11. The CDR3 loop is CASSLPPGTGYHEQYF. CDR3 sequence (DNA): TGTGCCAGCAGCTTGCCCCCCGGGACAGGGTACCACGAGCAGTACTTC.

The chain employs TRBV9 and TRBJ1-2; D possibly corresponds to TRBD1 (6 bases). Trimming stripped 2 bases from V and 0 bases from J, with 14 bases between. The CDR3 is 16 residues long. Germline-derived CDR1 and CDR2 are SGDLS and YYNGEE. CDR3 DNA sequence: TGTGCCAGCAGCGTTAGGCAAGGGGGAGCTAACTATGGCTACACCTTC. This codes for CASSVRQGGANYGYTF.

The chain joins TRBV28 to TRBJ2-5, with TRBD1 matching over 7 bases. The germline CDR1 and CDR2 sequences are MDHEN and SYDVKM. This CDR3 is 13 amino acids long. Germline trimming cut 7 bases from V and 2 bases from J; bases unmatched to any gene: 4. The CDR3 loop is CASNPTGQETQYF. DNA for the CDR3: TGTGCCAGCAATCCGACAGGGCAAGAGACCCAGTACTTC.

The chain is built from TRBV28 and TRBJ1-5; D possibly corresponds to TRBD1 (5 bases). Trimming took 2 bases from V and 8 from J, leaving 16 bases between them. Germline V lookup: CDR1 MDHEN, CDR2 SYDVKM. The CDR3 runs 15 residues. In DNA form, the CDR3 reads TGTGCCAGCAGTTTAATCTGGGGGGTGAAAAAGCCCCAGCATTTT. Translating gives CASSLIWGVKKPQHF.

The chain links TRBV5-1 to TRBJ2-1; 8 nucleotides agree with TRBD2. The V segment lost 3 bases and the J segment 2 bases; nucleotides outside the gene matches: 19. The CDR3 contains 20 residues. Germline-derived CDR1 and CDR2 are SGHRS and YFSETQ. CDR3 loop: CASSSPRASGPAVAYNEQFF. The CDR3 DNA reads as TGCGCCAGCAGCTCCCCTCGGGCTAGCGGGCCGGCCGTGGCCTACAATGAGCAGTTCTTC.

The chain employs TRBV29-1 and TRBJ2-7; 10 bases line up with TRBD1. The CDR3 covers 17 residues. V shed 5 bases and J 0 bases; nucleotides not matched to a gene: 13. CDR1 is SQVTM, CDR2 ANQGSEA, per germline. The DNA for the CDR3 is TGCAGCGTTTCGGGACAGGGGAGGGTAGCGGGCTCCTACGAGCAGTACTTC. This codes for CSVSGQGRVAGSYEQYF.

The chain combines TRBV28 with TRBJ2-1; 9 nucleotides agree with TRBD2. The CDR3 sequence is 14 residues long. V shed 10 bases and J 4 bases; nucleotides not matched to a gene: 8. CDR1 and CDR2 from the germline V gene are MDHEN and SYDVKM. CDR3 in DNA: TGTGCCAATAGCGGGGGAGCGCGATACAATGAGCAGTTCTTC. This gives the protein CANSGGARYNEQFF. Full variable domain (rest looked up from reference TRBV28 and TRBJ2-1): DVKVTQSSRYLVKRTGEKVFLECVQDMDHENMFWYRQDPGLGLRLIYFSYDVKMKEKGDIPEGYSVSREKKERFSLILESASTNQTSMYLCANSGGARYNEQFFGPGTRLTVL.

This chain links TRBV10-3 with TRBJ1-2; a weak D match, TRBD1 (5 bases). The germline V gene encodes CDR1 ENHRY and CDR2 SYGVKD. The CDR3 length is 13 residues. Deletions cut 0 bases from V and 6 bases from J, with 8 bases between. CDR3 nucleotide sequence: TGTGCCATCAGTGAGTCCGCAGGGAATGGCTACACCTTC. The encoded protein is CAISESAGNGYTF.

The rearrangement uses TRBV10-1 and TRBJ2-3; a weak D match, TRBD2 (6 bases). This CDR3 is 15 amino acids long. Trimming stripped 3 bases from V and 2 bases from J, with 12 bases between. The germline CDR1 and CDR2 sequences are WNHNN and SYGVQD (reference sequence). CDR3 coding DNA: TGCGCCAGCAGTGAATCTAGCGAGTCCACAGATACGCAGTATTTT. It yields the protein CASSESSESTDTQYF.

This clone appeared once. The rearrangement links TRBV28 to TRBJ1-1; TRBD1 aligns across 9 bases. V shed 5 bases, J shed 7 bases, and the junction held 11 bases outside the gene matches. This CDR3 spans 15 amino acids. Germline V gene lookup returns CDR1 MDHEN and CDR2 SYDVKM. Written as DNA, the CDR3 is TGTGCCAGCAGTGCTAGGGACAGGGTCATGTTTGAAGCTTTCTTT. This sequence encodes CASSARDRVMFEAFF.

The chain is built from TRBV15 and TRBJ2-5; no reliable D call. Germline V lookup: CDR1 LNHNV, CDR2 YYDKDF (reference sequence). The ends were cut back, 0 bases at V and 3 bases at J, with 8 bases in the middle. The CDR3 covers 14 residues. Here the CDR3 DNA reads TGTGCCACCAGCAGAGATCGCGCGGAAGAGACCCAGTACTTC. Translating gives CATSRDRAEETQYF.

The chain carries TRBV7-9 and TRBJ2-1; the D gene is possibly TRBD2 (6 bases). The V and J ends lost 5 bases and 8 bases respectively, with 16 bases between them. CDR1 SEHNR and CDR2 FQNEAQ come from the germline V gene (reference sequence). The CDR3 has 14 amino acids. Here the CDR3 reads CASSISRGSDEQFF. The CDR3 DNA reads TGTGCCAGCAGCATCTCCCGGGGGTCCGATGAGCAGTTCTTC.

The chain combines TRBV18 with TRBJ2-3; unclear D gene. V gave up 5 bases and J gave up 2 bases, with 11 bases separating them. The CDR3 is made up of 14 amino acids. Germline values: CDR1 KGHSH, CDR2 LQKENI. CDR3 nucleotide sequence: TGTGCCAGCTCAGATCGGCAGGACACAGATACGCAGTATTTT. Translating it yields CASSDRQDTDTQYF.

CDR3 DNA: TGTGCCAGCAGTGAGCGGGAGCAGTATGAGCAGTTCTTC. It translates to CASSEREQYEQFF. The V and J genes are TRBV2 and TRBJ2-1; 7 bases align to TRBD2. The CDR3 contains 13 residues. Per germline, CDR1 SNHLY and CDR2 FYNNEI. Germline trimming cut 3 bases from V and 8 bases from J; bases unmatched to any gene: 4.

The chain carries TRBV9 and TRBJ2-3; 8 nucleotides align to TRBD2. Looked up from germline, CDR1 is SGDLS and CDR2 is YYNGEE. V trimming: 0 bases; J trimming: 2 bases; junction bases outside the gene matches: 5. The CDR3 sequence is 16 residues long. This chain's CDR3 is CASSVGRAGDTDTQYF. CDR3 nucleotide sequence: TGTGCCAGCAGCGTAGGTAGAGCGGGGGACACAGATACGCAGTATTTT.